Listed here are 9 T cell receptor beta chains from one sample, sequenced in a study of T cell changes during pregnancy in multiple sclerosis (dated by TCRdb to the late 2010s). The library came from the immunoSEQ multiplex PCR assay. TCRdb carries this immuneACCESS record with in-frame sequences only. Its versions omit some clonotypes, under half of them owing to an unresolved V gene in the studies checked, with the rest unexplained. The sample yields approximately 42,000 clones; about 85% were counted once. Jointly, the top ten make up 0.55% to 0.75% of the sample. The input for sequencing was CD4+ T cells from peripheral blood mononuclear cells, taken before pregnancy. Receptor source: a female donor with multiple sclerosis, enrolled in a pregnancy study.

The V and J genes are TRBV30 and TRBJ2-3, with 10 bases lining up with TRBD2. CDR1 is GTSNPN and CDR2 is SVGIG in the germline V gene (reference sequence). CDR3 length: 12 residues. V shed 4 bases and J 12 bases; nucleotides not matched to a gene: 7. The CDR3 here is CAWIITSGTQYF. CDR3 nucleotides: TGTGCCTGGATTATCACTAGCGGGACACAGTATTTT.

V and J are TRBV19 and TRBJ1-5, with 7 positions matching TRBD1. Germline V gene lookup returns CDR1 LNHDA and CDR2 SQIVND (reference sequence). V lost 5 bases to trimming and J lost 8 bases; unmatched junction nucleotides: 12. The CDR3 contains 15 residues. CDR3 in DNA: TGTGCCAGTAGTCGTCACCGGGACAGTACAGAGCCCCAGCATTTT. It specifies CASSRHRDSTEPQHF.

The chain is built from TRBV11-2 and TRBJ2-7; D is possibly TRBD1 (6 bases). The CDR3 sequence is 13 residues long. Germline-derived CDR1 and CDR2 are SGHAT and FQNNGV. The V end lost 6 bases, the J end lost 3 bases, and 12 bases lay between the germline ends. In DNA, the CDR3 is TGTGCCAGCAGATCAACAGGGAGCTACGAGCAGTACTTC. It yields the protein CASRSTGSYEQYF.

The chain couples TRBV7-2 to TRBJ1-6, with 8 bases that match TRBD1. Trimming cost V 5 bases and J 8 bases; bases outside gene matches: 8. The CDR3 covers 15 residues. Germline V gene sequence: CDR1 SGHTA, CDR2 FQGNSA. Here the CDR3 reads CASSTQTGAYSPLHF. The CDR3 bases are TGTGCCAGCAGCACACAGACAGGGGCTTATTCACCCCTCCACTTT. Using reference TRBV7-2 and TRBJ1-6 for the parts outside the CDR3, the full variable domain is GAGVSQSPSNKVTEKGKDVELRCDPISGHTALYWYRQSLGQGLEFLIYFQGNSAPDKSGLPSDRFSAERTGGSVSTLTIQRTQQEDSAVYLCASSTQTGAYSPLHFGNGTRLTVT.

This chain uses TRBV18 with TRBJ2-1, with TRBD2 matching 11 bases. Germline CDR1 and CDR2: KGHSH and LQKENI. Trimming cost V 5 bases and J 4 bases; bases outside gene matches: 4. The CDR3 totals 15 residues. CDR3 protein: CASSYLAGGYNEQFF. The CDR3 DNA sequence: TGTGCCAGCTCATATCTAGCGGGGGGTTACAATGAGCAGTTCTTC.

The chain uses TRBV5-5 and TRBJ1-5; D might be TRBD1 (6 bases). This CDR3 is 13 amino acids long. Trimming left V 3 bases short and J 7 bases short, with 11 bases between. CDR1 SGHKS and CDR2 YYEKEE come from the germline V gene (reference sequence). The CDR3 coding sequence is TGTGCCAGCAGCTGGGGGCCCCGACAGCCCCAGCATTTT. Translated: CASSWGPRQPQHF.

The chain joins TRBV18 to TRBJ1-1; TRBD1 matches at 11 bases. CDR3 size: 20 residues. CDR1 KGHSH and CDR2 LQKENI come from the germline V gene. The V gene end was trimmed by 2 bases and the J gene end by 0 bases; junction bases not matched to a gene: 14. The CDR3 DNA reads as TGTGCCAGCTCACCAATCCCGCAGGGGACAGGGGGTTCCATGAACACTGAAGCTTTCTTT. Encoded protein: CASSPIPQGTGGSMNTEAFF.

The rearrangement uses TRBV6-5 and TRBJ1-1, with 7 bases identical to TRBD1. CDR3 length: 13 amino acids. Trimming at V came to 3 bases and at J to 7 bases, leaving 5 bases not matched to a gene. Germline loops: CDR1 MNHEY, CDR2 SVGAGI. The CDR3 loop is CASSYTGQREAFF. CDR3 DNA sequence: TGTGCCAGCAGTTATACGGGACAGCGTGAAGCTTTCTTT.

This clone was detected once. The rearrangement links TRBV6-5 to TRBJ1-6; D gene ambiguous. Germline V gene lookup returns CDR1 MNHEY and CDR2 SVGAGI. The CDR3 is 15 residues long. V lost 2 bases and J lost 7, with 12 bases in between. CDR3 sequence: CASSYPTYRNSPLHF. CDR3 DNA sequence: TGTGCCAGCAGTTACCCGACATACCGAAATTCACCCCTCCACTTT.